The present T cell receptor beta chain was sequenced within a study of blood T cell repertoires in COVID-19. About the study: Whether acute or convalescent, the COVID-19 samples came from the United States, Italy and Spain. Sample material is recorded as cDNA or gDNA derived from T cells, B-cell-depleted T cells, or PBMCs.

This clone was seen only a few times. The germline gene is not matched at one end of the junction; a read error may be the cause. Germline CDR1 and CDR2: WNHNN and SYGVQD (reference sequence). The CDR3 has 12 residues. Study processing details: Reference gene primer amplification gave estimated nucleated cell counts. Generated by immunoSEQ multiplex PCR, the TCRdb table keeps only in-frame clones and is missing some. V, J and clone size reflect that table, while D and trimming were determined from the DNA. The sample has about 80,000 clones, 70% to 80% seen once; the top ten hold 5.7%. The rearrangement joins TRBV10-1 to TRBJ1-2; maybe TRBD1 (5 bases). The sample consisted of peripheral blood. This sequence originates from a man between 45 and 60 years old with active or convalescent COVID-19. As DNA, the CDR3 is TGCGCCAGCAGTGGGCCTGACAGAGCCCTCGCCTTC. Protein product: CASSGPDRALAF.